Listed below are T cell receptor beta chains from one sample, sequenced in a study of blood T cell repertoires in COVID-19. Clones were sequenced by immunoSEQ multiplex PCR, and TCRdb holds only the in-frame ones, with some missing. The sample consists of 270,000 or so clones, roughly 84% of them appearing once. The sequenced sample was PBMCs or T cells enriched from blood (not recorded which). The receptors come from a man aged 50-59 years who had recovered from COVID-19. Both conserved end residues are part of each CDR3. A D gene is named only where the DNA matches it firmly. Expanded clones are given a class, and other clones once, few, many or no size at all.

>TRBJ2-3|NA|NA|16|TRBV6-2/TRBV6-3
TGTGCCAGCAGTTACTCTTCCGGGGTAGGAACAGATACGCAGTATTTT
CASSYSSGVGTDTQYF
>TRBJ1-4|NA|NA|14|TRBV10-1
TGCGCCAGCAGTGAGATGCCTTTGAGTGAAAAACTGTTTTTT
CASSEMPLSEKLFF
>TRBJ2-5|NA|NA|13|TRBV27
TGTGCCAGCAGTTTGGCCGTCCAAGAGACCCAGTACTTC
CASSLAVQETQYF
>TRBJ1-1|NA|NA|12|TRBV10-3
TGTGCCATCAGTGAGTCAGGGAGGGGAGCTTTCTTT
CAISESGRGAFF
>TRBJ1-1|NA|NA|15|TRBV7-8
TGTGCCAGCAGCCCGAACAGGGCCCTGAACACTGAAGCTTTCTTT
CASSPNRALNTEAFF
>TRBJ1-6|few|TRBD1|13|TRBV5-4
TGTGCCAGCAGCCTGGGACAGGGCTCACCCCTCCACTTT
CASSLGQGSPLHF
>TRBJ1-3|NA|NA|16|TRBV5-1
TGCGCCAGCAGCTTGGAGGTGGGGGCCTCTGGAAACACCATATATTTT
CASSLEVGASGNTIYF
>TRBJ2-1|NA|TRBD1|17|TRBV19
TGTGCCAGTTTGCCCCGGGGGACAGGGAAGAGTCGGGGTGAGCAGTTCTTC
CASLPRGTGKSRGEQFF
>TRBJ2-7|NA|TRBD2|17|TRBV7-9
TGTGCCAGACCCGATAGGGGTAGCGGGCATCGCTCCTACGAGCAGTACTTC
CARPDRGSGHRSYEQYF
>TRBJ2-7|NA|NA|12|TRBV29-1
TGCAGCGTTGACCAGGGCTCCTCCGAGCAGTACTTC
CSVDQGSSEQYF
>TRBJ1-6|once|NA|17|TRBV9
TGTGCCAGCAGCGCCCCCAGAGAGACCCTCACATCGGGGACCCTCCACTTT
CASSAPRETLTSGTLHF
>TRBJ2-5|NA|TRBD2|13|TRBV6-5
TGTGCCAGCAGCGGGACTAGTCGAGAGACCCAGTACTTC
CASSGTSRETQYF
>TRBJ2-7|NA|TRBD2|15|TRBV11-3
TGTGCCAGCAGCGCGCGGGGAGCGGGAAGCGACGAGCAGTACTTC
CASSARGAGSDEQYF
>TRBJ2-1|NA|TRBD2|16|TRBV6-2/TRBV6-3
TGTGCCAGCAGTAGCCCCGGGGTAGCGGGAGGTTTGGAGCAGTTCTTC
CASSSPGVAGGLEQFF
>TRBJ1-2|NA|NA|11|TRBV5-6
TGTGCCAGCAGCCAGGGTGGGGGCTACACCTTC
CASSQGGGYTF
>TRBJ2-5|NA|NA|15|TRBV5-1
TGCGCCAGCAGCCGGGACTTGGGATTTCATGAGACCCAGTACTTC
CASSRDLGFHETQYF
>TRBJ2-5|NA|NA|13|TRBV24-1
TGTGCCTCCGGAGAGGGAGGACAAGAGACCCAGTACTTC
CASGEGGQETQYF
>TRBJ2-7|NA|NA|12|TRBV6-5
TGTGCCACCGGACTCTTATTCTACGAGCAGTACTTC
CATGLLFYEQYF
>TRBJ2-7|NA|TRBD2|13|TRBV7-8
TGTGCCAGCAGCCGGGCCGGGGGGGACGAGCAGTACTTC
CASSRAGGDEQYF
>TRBJ1-4|NA|NA|12|TRBV29-1
TGCAGCGCGGGACGGACTAATGAAAAACTGTTTTTT
CSAGRTNEKLFF
>TRBJ2-2|few|NA|15|TRBV6-5
TGTGCCAGCAGTTACTCGAAAACCGGTGGCGGGGAGCTGTTTTTT
CASSYSKTGGGELFF
>TRBJ2-7|once|NA|11|TRBV6-5
TGTGCCAGCAGTTACGCTACCGAGCAGTACTTC
CASSYATEQYF
>TRBJ1-5|NA|NA|15|TRBV15
TGTGCCACCAGCAGAGACGTCAGGGGTCTTCAGCCCCAGCATTTT
CATSRDVRGLQPQHF
>TRBJ2-5|NA|NA|12|TRBV20-1
TGCAGTGCTAGTGTATCGGGAGAGACCCAGTACTTC
CSASVSGETQYF
>TRBJ1-4|NA|NA|15|TRBV19
TGTGCCAGTAGTATCCTTAGGGGGAATGGTGAAAAACTGTTTTTT
CASSILRGNGEKLFF
>TRBJ1-5|NA|NA|15|TRBV7-9
TGTGCCAGCAGCTTTTCCTGGACAGACAATCAGCCCCAGCATTTT
CASSFSWTDNQPQHF
>TRBJ1-1|NA|NA|16|TRBV5-6
TGTGCCAGCAGCTTGGTTGTATTGCAGGGGTCCACTGAAGCTTTCTTT
CASSLVVLQGSTEAFF
>TRBJ1-4|NA|NA|14|TRBV6-2/TRBV6-3
TGTGCCAGCAGTCCAATCGACAGGAATGAAAAACTGTTTTTT
CASSPIDRNEKLFF
>TRBJ1-6|few|NA|14|TRBV15
TGTGCCACCAGCAGAGAACAGGTTAATTCACCCCTCCACTTT
CATSREQVNSPLHF
>TRBJ2-3|once|TRBD2|15|TRBV20-1
TGCAGTGCTAGTTTCCTAGCGGGAGTGGCAGATACGCAGTATTTT
CSASFLAGVADTQYF
>TRBJ2-7|NA|TRBD2|20|TRBV6-2/TRBV6-3
TGTGCCAGCAGTTACCCAGGCGGACTAGCGGGAGGGAAAAGCTCCTACGAGCAGTACTTC
CASSYPGGLAGGKSSYEQYF
>TRBJ2-1|NA|TRBD2|18|TRBV11-3
TGTGCCAGCAGCTTTGGCCTCGCACCCGGACTAGCGGGGGCTAAGCAGTTCTTC
CASSFGLAPGLAGAKQFF
>TRBJ2-3|NA|TRBD2|15|TRBV9
TGTGCCAGCAGCGTGGGGAGACTAGCAACAGATACGCAGTATTTT
CASSVGRLATDTQYF
>TRBJ2-7|NA|TRBD2|16|TRBV30
TGTGCCTGGAGTGTACGCCACCTAGCGGGAGGAGCGGAGCAGTACTTC
CAWSVRHLAGGAEQYF
>TRBJ2-1|NA|TRBD2|15|TRBV4-2
TGTGCCAGCAGCCAAGTGACTAGCGGCCACAATGAGCAGTTCTTC
CASSQVTSGHNEQFF
>TRBJ2-1|NA|NA|15|TRBV2
TGTGCCAGCAGTGAGATTGGGATTCAGGGGAATGAGCAGTTCTTC
CASSEIGIQGNEQFF
>TRBJ1-2|NA|NA|13|TRBV18
TGTGCCAGCTCACCGAGGCCCGAGTATGGCTACACCTTC
CASSPRPEYGYTF
>TRBJ2-7|NA|TRBD1|16|TRBV11-1
TGTGCCAGCAGCTTAGAGAGGACAGGGAGGACCTACGAGCAGTACTTC
CASSLERTGRTYEQYF
>TRBJ1-2|few|NA|13|TRBV11-2
TGTGCCAGCAGCTTAGCTGCAGGGAACGGCTACACCTTC
CASSLAAGNGYTF
>TRBJ1-5|few|NA|14|TRBV7-8
TGTGCCAGCAGCTTATATGGGCACAATCAGCCCCAGCATTTT
CASSLYGHNQPQHF
>TRBJ2-5|NA|TRBD1|14|TRBV19
TGTGCCAGTGCAATAGGGGGCGCTGGAGAGACCCAGTACTTC
CASAIGGAGETQYF
>TRBJ1-3|NA|NA|18|TRBV6-4
TGTGCCAGCAGTGACTCGATGTCGCGAAGCCACGCTGGAAACACCATATATTTT
CASSDSMSRSHAGNTIYF
>TRBJ2-1|NA|TRBD1|17|TRBV28
TGTGCCAGCAGTCCACTACCCGGGACAGGGCCTGGTGGGGAGCAGTTCTTC
CASSPLPGTGPGGEQFF
>TRBJ2-2|NA|NA|13|TRBV11-2
TGTGCCAGCAGCTCCCAGGCAACCGGGGAGCTGTTTTTT
CASSSQATGELFF